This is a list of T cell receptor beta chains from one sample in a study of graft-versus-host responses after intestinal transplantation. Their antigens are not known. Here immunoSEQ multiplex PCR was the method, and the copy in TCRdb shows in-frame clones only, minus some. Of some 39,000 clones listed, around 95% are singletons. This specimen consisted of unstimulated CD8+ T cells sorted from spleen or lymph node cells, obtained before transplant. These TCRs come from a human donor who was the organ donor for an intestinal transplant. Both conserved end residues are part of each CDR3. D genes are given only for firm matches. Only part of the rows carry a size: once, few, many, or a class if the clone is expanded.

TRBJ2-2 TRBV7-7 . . TGTGCTAGCAGCCCCGGGGATAGCGGCACCGGGGAGCTGTTTTTT CASSPGDSGTGELFF
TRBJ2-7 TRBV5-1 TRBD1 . TGCGCCAGCAGCTCCGGGACAGGGTCCCACGAGCAGTACTTC CASSSGTGSHEQYF
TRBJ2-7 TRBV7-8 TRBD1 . TGTGCCAGCAGCTTAGGTGTGACAGGGGTCTACGAGCAGTACTTC CASSLGVTGVYEQYF
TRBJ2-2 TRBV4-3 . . TGCGCCAGCAGCCAAGCCTCGGGGGTGTCGAGCGGGGAGCTGTTTTTT CASSQASGVSSGELFF
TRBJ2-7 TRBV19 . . TGTGCCAGTAGAGCCAGGGGCTCCTACGAGCAGTACTTC CASRARGSYEQYF
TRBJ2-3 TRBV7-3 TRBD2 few TGTGCCAGCAGCTTAAGGCTAGCGGGGGGGCCCATCCCAGATACGCAGTATTTT CASSLRLAGGPIPDTQYF
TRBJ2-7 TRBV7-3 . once TGTGCCAGCAGCTTCGACGGGGGCGGATACGAGCAGTACTTC CASSFDGGGYEQYF
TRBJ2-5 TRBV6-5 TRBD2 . TGTGCCAGCAGTTACTTCGGGAGCGGGGGTGAGACCCAGTACTTC CASSYFGSGGETQYF
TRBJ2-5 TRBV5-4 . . TGTGCCAGCAGCTTCTGGGGGGCGCGCGAGACCCAGTACTTC CASSFWGARETQYF
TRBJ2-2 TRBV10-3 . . TGTGCCATCAGGCAGCCGGGATTTAACACCGGGGAGCTGTTTTTT CAIRQPGFNTGELFF
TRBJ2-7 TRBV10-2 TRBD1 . TGCGCCAGCAGTGAGTTAGTGAGACAGGGCTTTGACGAGCAGTACTTC CASSELVRQGFDEQYF
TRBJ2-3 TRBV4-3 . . TGCGCCAGCAGCCAAGAAGGTAGCACAGATACGCAGTATTTT CASSQEGSTDTQYF
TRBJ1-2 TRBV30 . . TGTGCCTGGGCCCAGGGTTCTAACTATGGCTACACCTTC CAWAQGSNYGYTF
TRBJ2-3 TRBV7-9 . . TGTGCCAGCAGCTTAATATACTTCCCAGATACGCAGTATTTT CASSLIYFPDTQYF
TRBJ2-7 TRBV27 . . TGTGCCAGCAGGGGCAGGGGCCACGTACACTCCTACGAGCAGTACTTC CASRGRGHVHSYEQYF
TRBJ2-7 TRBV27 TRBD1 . TGTGCCAGCAGTTTAGGGGGACAGGGCTACGAGCAGTACTTC CASSLGGQGYEQYF
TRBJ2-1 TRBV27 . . TGTGCCAGCAGAGAAAAGTACGGGCTGGAGGCTGTTGAGGTGGGCGATGAGCAGTTCTTC CASREKYGLEAVEVGDEQFF
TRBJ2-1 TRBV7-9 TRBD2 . TGTGCCAGCAGCCTTGGGACTATTTACCATGAGCAGTTCTTC CASSLGTIYHEQFF
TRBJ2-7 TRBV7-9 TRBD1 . TGTGCCAGCAGCGACAGACAGGGTTTATCCTACGAGCAGTACTTC CASSDRQGLSYEQYF
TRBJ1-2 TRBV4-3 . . TGCGCCAGCAGCCAAGAGAGGGAGGGAAGATATGGCTACACCTTC CASSQEREGRYGYTF
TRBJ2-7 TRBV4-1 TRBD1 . TGCGCCAGCAGCCAAGGGACAGGAATGTACGAGCAGTACTTC CASSQGTGMYEQYF
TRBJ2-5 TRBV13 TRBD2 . TGTGCCAGCAGCTCGACTAGCGGGGGGACCCGTGAGACCCAGTACTTC CASSSTSGGTRETQYF
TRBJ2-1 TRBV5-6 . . TGTGCCAGCAGCTTGTCCCCGAGCAATGAGCAGTTCTTC CASSLSPSNEQFF
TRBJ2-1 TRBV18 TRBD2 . TGTGCCAGCTCACCACTCATACCTAGCGGGGGGTACAATGAGCAGTTCTTC CASSPLIPSGGYNEQFF
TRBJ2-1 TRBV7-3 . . TGTGCCAGCAGCTCTACTAGCAGTTCTGAGCAGTTCTTC CASSSTSSSEQFF
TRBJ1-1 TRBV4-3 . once TGCGCCAGCAGCCAAGATTACGAGGACACTGAAGCTTTCTTT CASSQDYEDTEAFF
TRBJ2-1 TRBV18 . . TGTGCCAGCTCACGGTTGAGGGGGGCGAATGAGCAGTTCTTC CASSRLRGANEQFF
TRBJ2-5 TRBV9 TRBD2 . TGTGCCAGCAGCCCGAGCGGGGGGCGAGAGACCCAGTACTTC CASSPSGGRETQYF
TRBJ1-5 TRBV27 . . TGTGCCAGCAGTTTACGAGGGGAGATTCAGCCCCAGCATTTT CASSLRGEIQPQHF
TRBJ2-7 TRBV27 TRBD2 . TGTGCCAGCAGTTGGCTCCGGGACTATCCCTACGAGCAGTACTTC CASSWLRDYPYEQYF
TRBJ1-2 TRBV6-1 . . TGTGCCAGCAGTGCAACATCCCTCACCTTTATTGGCTACACCTTC CASSATSLTFIGYTF
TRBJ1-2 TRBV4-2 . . TGTGCCAGCAGCCAAGATCCCGCCGGGGGCGACTATGGCTACACCTTC CASSQDPAGGDYGYTF
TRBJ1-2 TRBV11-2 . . TGTGCCAGCAGCTTAGGGGACACAGGGTATGGCTACACCTTC CASSLGDTGYGYTF
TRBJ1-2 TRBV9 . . TGTGCCAGCAGCGTAGGGAGCGCGGACTATGGCTACACCTTC CASSVGSADYGYTF
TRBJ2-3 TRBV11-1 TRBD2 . TGTGCCAGCAGCCGGACTAGCGGGGTAACAGATACGCAGTATTTT CASSRTSGVTDTQYF
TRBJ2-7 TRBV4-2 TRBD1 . TGTGCCAGCAGCCAAGGGACAGGGAGCGACGAGCAGTACTTC CASSQGTGSDEQYF
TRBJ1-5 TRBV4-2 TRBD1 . TGTGCCAGCAGCCAAGTAGGGGGCGGTCAGCCCCAGCATTTT CASSQVGGGQPQHF
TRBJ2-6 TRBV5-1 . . TGCGCCAGCAGCCGTAATCCTGGGGTCAACGTCCTGACTTTC CASSRNPGVNVLTF
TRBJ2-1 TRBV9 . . TGTGCCAGCAGCGTAGGATCGGGGTACAATGAGCAGTTCTTC CASSVGSGYNEQFF
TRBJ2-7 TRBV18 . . TGTGCCAGCTCATTAGGCCGGGAGCAGTACTTC CASSLGREQYF
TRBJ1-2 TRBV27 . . TGTGCCAGCAGGGCGCAGGTTGCTAACTATGGCTACACCTTC CASRAQVANYGYTF
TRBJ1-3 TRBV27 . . TGTGCCAGCAGTTTTGGAATCTCTGGAAACACCATATATTTT CASSFGISGNTIYF